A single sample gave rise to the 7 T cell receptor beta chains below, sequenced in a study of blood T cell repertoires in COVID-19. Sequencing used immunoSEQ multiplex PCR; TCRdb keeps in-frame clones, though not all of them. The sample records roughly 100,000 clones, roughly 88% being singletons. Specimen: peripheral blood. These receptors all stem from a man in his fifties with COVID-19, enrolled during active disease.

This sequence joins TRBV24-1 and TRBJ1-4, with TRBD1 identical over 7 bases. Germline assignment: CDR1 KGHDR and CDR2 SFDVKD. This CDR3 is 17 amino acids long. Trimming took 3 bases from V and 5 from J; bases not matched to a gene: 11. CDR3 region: CATSDGPVGQTNEKLFF. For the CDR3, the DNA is TGTGCCACCAGTGATGGCCCCGTGGGACAGACGAATGAAAAACTGTTTTTT.

The CDR3 DNA follows: TGTGCCAGCAGTCGGGACAGGCACCAAGAGACCCAGTACTTC. Its translation: CASSRDRHQETQYF. The chain recombines TRBV7-6 with TRBJ2-5, with 8 bases identical to TRBD1. The CDR3 length is 14 residues. V gave up 6 bases and J gave up 0 bases; unmatched junction bases: 3. Germline CDR1 is SGHVS and CDR2 is FNYEAQ.

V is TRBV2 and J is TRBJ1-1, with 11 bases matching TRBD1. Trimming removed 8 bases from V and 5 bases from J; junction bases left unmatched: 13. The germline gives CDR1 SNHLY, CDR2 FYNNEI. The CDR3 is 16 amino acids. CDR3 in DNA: TGTGCCAGCTCTACCACCCTGGACAGGGGGCTAACTGAAGCTTTCTTT. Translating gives CASSTTLDRGLTEAFF.

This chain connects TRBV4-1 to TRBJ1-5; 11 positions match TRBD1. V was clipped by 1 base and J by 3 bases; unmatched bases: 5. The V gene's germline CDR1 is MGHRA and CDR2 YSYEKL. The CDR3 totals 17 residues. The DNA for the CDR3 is TGCGCCAGCAGCCAAGGGGTAGGACAGGGGGCCAATCAGCCCCAGCATTTT. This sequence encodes CASSQGVGQGANQPQHF.

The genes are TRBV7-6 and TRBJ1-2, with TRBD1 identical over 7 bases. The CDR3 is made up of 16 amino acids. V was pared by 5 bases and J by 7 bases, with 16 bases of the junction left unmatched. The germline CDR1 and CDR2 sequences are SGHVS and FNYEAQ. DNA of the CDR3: TGTGCCAGCAGCCCGTCAAGTAGGGGGCGCTACACTGGCTACACCTTC. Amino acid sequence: CASSPSSRGRYTGYTF.

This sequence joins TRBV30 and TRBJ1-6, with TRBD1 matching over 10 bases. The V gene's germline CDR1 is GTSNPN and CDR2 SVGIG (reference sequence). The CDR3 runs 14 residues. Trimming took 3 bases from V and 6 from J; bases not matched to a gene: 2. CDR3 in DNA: TGTGCCTGGAGGGGACAGGGGTTTAATTCACCCCTCCACTTT. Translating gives CAWRGQGFNSPLHF.

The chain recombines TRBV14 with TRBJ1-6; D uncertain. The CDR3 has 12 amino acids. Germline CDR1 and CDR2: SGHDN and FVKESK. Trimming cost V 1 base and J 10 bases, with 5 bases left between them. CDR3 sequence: CASSQARSPLHF. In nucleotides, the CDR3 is TGTGCCAGCAGCCAAGCACGGTCACCCCTCCACTTT.